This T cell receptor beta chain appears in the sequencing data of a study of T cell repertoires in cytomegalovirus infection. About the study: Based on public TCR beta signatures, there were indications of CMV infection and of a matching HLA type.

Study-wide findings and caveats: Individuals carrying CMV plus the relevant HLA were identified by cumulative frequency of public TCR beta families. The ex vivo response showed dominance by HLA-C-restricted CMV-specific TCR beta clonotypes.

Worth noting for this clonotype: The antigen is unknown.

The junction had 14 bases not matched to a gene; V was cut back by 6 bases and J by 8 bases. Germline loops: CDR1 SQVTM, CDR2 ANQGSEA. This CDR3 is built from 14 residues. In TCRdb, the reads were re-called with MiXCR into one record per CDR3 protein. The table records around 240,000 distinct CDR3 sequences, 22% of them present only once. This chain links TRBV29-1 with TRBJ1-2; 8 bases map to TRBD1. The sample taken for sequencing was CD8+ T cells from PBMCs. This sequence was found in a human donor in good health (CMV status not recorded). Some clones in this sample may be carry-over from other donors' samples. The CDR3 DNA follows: TGCAGCGTGGAAACTCAAGGGACAGGAGGCGGCTACACCTTC. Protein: CSVETQGTGGGYTF.